Shown below are 12 T cell receptor beta chains from a single sample sequenced in a study of blood T cell repertoires in COVID-19. TCRdb's copy holds only in-frame clones and misses some; the assay was immunoSEQ multiplex PCR. Here the sample spans tens of thousands of clones, roughly four fifths being singletons. Sequenced input: peripheral blood. The source is a woman older than 75 with acute or convalescent COVID-19.

This chain links TRBV7-9 with TRBJ1-2; D is ambiguous. V shed 3 bases and J shed 4 bases, with 9 bases lying between them. This CDR3 is built from 13 residues. Germline V lookup: CDR1 SEHNR, CDR2 FQNEAQ (reference sequence). CDR3 in DNA: TGTGCCAGCAGCTTTGAGGTTTCCTATGGCTACACCTTC. Protein: CASSFEVSYGYTF. The full variable domain, its missing parts supplied by reference TRBV7-9 and TRBJ1-2, is DTGVSQNPRHKITKRGQNVTFRCDPISEHNRLYWYRQTLGQGPEFLTYFQNEAQLEKSRLLSDRFSAERPKGSFSTLEIQRTEQGDSAMYLCASSFEVSYGYTFGSGTRLTVV.

Here the CDR3 DNA reads TGTGCCAGCAGTTCCCAGACAGGGACGAAGACTGAAGCTTTCTTT. Protein sequence: CASSSQTGTKTEAFF. The V gene is TRBV28, the J gene TRBJ1-1; TRBD1 agrees at 7 bases. The J segment lost 5 bases and the V segment lost 4 bases, leaving 10 bases of the junction unmatched. The CDR3 sequence is 15 residues long. The V gene's germline CDR1 is MDHEN and CDR2 SYDVKM.

V is TRBV7-9 and J is TRBJ1-2; weak D call: TRBD1 (5 bases). This CDR3 has 14 amino acids. The V gene lost 3 bases and the J gene lost 4 bases, with 12 bases spanning the gap. Germline V lookup: CDR1 SEHNR, CDR2 FQNEAQ (reference sequence). The CDR3 is CASSLGQPTYGYTF. In DNA form, the CDR3 reads TGTGCCAGCAGCTTGGGGCAGCCTACCTATGGCTACACCTTC.

The V call is TRBV12-3 or TRBV12-4, the J call TRBJ2-5; D is perhaps TRBD2 (6 bases). This CDR3 contains 13 residues. V gave up 5 bases and J gave up 4 bases, with 11 bases separating them. The CDR3 DNA is TGTGCCAGCAGTGGGGACTTCCCAGAGACCCAGTACTTC. Translated, it gives CASSGDFPETQYF.

V gene TRBV3-1 (or the pseudogene TRBV3-2) combines with J gene TRBJ2-7, with unresolved D. From germline, CDR1 is LGHDT and CDR2 YNNKEL (reference sequence). The V gene lost 2 bases and the J gene lost 0 bases, with 8 bases spanning the gap. The CDR3 loop spans 14 amino acids. The CDR3 region is CASSQSVSSYEQYF. In DNA form, the CDR3 reads TGTGCCAGCAGCCAATCTGTCAGCTCCTACGAGCAGTACTTC.

DNA of the CDR3: TGTGCCAGTAGTCCCCAGGGGACAGGGGGCTATAATGAGCAGTTCTTC. Translation: CASSPQGTGGYNEQFF. The chain has TRBV19 and TRBJ2-1, with TRBD1 matching over 12 bases. CDR1 and CDR2 (germline): LNHDA, SQIVND (reference sequence). V trimming: 5 bases; J trimming: 7 bases; junction bases outside the gene matches: 9. The CDR3 contains 16 residues.

This sequence joins TRBV11-2 and TRBJ1-2; D gene ambiguous. Trimming removed 4 bases at V and 4 bases at J, with 28 bases between. This CDR3 has 19 residues. Germline CDR1 SGHAT, CDR2 FQNNGV. The CDR3 loop reads CASSYNTTLTDLPLYGYTF. CDR3 nucleotide sequence: TGTGCCAGCAGCTATAATACGACACTCACAGACCTCCCCCTCTATGGCTACACCTTC.

This chain uses TRBV30 with TRBJ1-1, with a possible D match to TRBD1 (5 bases). The V end was cut by 0 bases, the J end by 1 base, with 15 bases between. The CDR3 extends over 16 amino acids. In germline, CDR1 is GTSNPN, CDR2 SVGIG (reference sequence). CDR3 in amino acids: CAWSVRGGLSNTEAFF. The CDR3 nucleotides are TGTGCCTGGAGTGTACGGGGGGGATTATCGAACACTGAAGCTTTCTTT.

V and J are TRBV5-1 and TRBJ1-6; 8 nucleotides align to TRBD1. The CDR3 is made up of 14 amino acids. Germline trimming cut 4 bases from V and 6 bases from J; bases unmatched to any gene: 3. Germline V gene data show CDR1 as SGHRS and CDR2 as YFSETQ. The CDR3 loop reads CASSDRGGNSPLHF. CDR3 in DNA: TGCGCCAGCAGCGACAGGGGTGGTAATTCACCCCTCCACTTT.

The V gene is TRBV6-5, the J gene TRBJ2-2; D is uncertain. Germline CDR1 is MNHEY and CDR2 is SVGAGI. This CDR3 is 13 amino acids long. V lost 2 bases to trimming and J lost 6 bases, with 7 bases between them. DNA of the CDR3: TGTGCCAGCAGTTACCGCGTAGCCGGGGAGCTGTTTTTT. Its protein product is CASSYRVAGELFF.

The chain couples TRBV2 to TRBJ2-5; D not certain. Germline V gene sequence: CDR1 SNHLY, CDR2 FYNNEI. V lost 5 bases, J lost 4 bases, and 11 bases lay in between. The CDR3 runs to 13 residues. Here the CDR3 reads CASSRYIRETQYF. CDR3 nucleotides: TGTGCCAGCAGTAGATACATCCGAGAGACCCAGTACTTC.

DNA for the CDR3: TGTGCCAGCAGCCCGACTAGCGACCGCTACGAGCAGTACTTC. It is translated as CASSPTSDRYEQYF. The J gene is TRBJ2-7, the V gene TRBV21-1; no check of the table's D call, TRBD2, against the DNA was made. TRBV21-1 is given as a pseudogene. The CDR3 extends over 14 amino acids.